The 7 T cell receptor beta chains below all came from one sample that was sequenced in a study of blood T cell repertoires in COVID-19. Using immunoSEQ multiplex PCR, the repertoire was profiled, and TCRdb retains in-frame clones only, with some absent. The data hold tens of thousands of clones, with about 90% observed a single time. Sequences were obtained from peripheral blood. These receptors were collected from a man in his fifties with active COVID-19.

This chain links TRBV18 with TRBJ2-7, with TRBD2 matching over 8 bases. This CDR3 is 17 amino acids long. Trimming removed 3 bases from V and 2 bases from J; junction bases left unmatched: 12. Looked up from germline, CDR1 is KGHSH and CDR2 is LQKENI. CDR3 region: CASSPPTGGRFAYEQYF. The CDR3 bases are TGTGCCAGCTCACCGCCGACGGGAGGGAGATTTGCCTACGAGCAGTACTTC.

This sequence joins TRBV6-5 and TRBJ2-1; D is perhaps TRBD1 (7 bases). Germline CDR1 is MNHEY and CDR2 is SVGAGI. The ends were cut back, 7 bases at V and 8 bases at J, with 21 bases in the middle. This CDR3 spans 15 amino acids. The CDR3 DNA sequence: TGTGCCAGCACCCCCAGGGACAGTAGGGGGGATGAGCAGTTCTTC. It is translated as CASTPRDSRGDEQFF.

CDR3 in DNA: TGTGCCAGTAGTACACAGGCGGCGGCAGAGACCCAGTACTTC. Residues: CASSTQAAAETQYF. V gene TRBV19 combines with J gene TRBJ2-5; D is perhaps TRBD1 (5 bases). CDR1 is LNHDA and CDR2 is SQIVND in the germline V gene (reference sequence). The V end lost 4 bases, the J end lost 4 bases, and 13 bases lay between the germline ends. The CDR3 has 14 amino acids.

The rearrangement joins TRBV5-6 to TRBJ2-3, with 8 bases identical to TRBD2. The CDR3 covers 15 residues. J was trimmed by 5 bases and V by 5 bases; bases with no gene match: 10. Germline V gene lookup returns CDR1 SGHDT and CDR2 YYEEEE. The CDR3 sequence: CASRIYGLAIDTQYF. The CDR3 DNA reads as TGTGCCAGCAGAATATACGGACTAGCAATAGATACGCAGTATTTT.

This chain connects TRBV11-3 to TRBJ2-5; possible D gene TRBD2, 6 bases. V lost 4 bases and J lost 5, with 14 bases in between. The CDR3 is 14 residues long. CDR1 is SGHNT, CDR2 YENEEA, per germline. CDR3 protein: CASSSRLVLETQYF. The CDR3 bases are TGTGCCAGCAGCTCGAGACTAGTCTTGGAGACCCAGTACTTC. The whole variable domain, remainder taken from reference TRBV11-3 and TRBJ2-5, is EAGVVQSPRYKIIEKKQPVAFWCNPISGHNTLYWYLQNLGQGPELLIRYENEEAVDDSQLPKDRFSAERLKGVDSTLKIQPAELGDSAVYLCASSSRLVLETQYFGPGTRLLVL.

The chain has TRBV29-1 and TRBJ1-3; 7 bases agree with TRBD1. The CDR3 has 13 amino acids. CDR1 and CDR2 from the germline V gene are SQVTM and ANQGSEA. The CDR3 DNA reads as TGCAGTGGGAAGGGGGCTGGTGGAAACACCATATATTTT. Translating gives CSGKGAGGNTIYF.

This chain links TRBV19 with TRBJ2-3; 12 bases are shared with TRBD2. CDR1 LNHDA and CDR2 SQIVND come from the germline V gene (reference sequence). The V segment lost 4 bases and the J segment 5 bases; nucleotides outside the gene matches: 4. There are 15 residues in the CDR3. This chain's CDR3 is CASSTSGRGGDTQYF. CDR3 nucleotides: TGTGCCAGTAGTACTAGCGGGAGGGGTGGAGATACGCAGTATTTT. Full variable domain (remainder filled in from reference TRBV19 and TRBJ2-3): DGGITQSPKYLFRKEGQNVTLSCEQNLNHDAMYWYRQDPGQGLRLIYYSQIVNDFQKGDIAEGYSVSREKKESFPLTVTSAQKNPTAFYLCASSTSGRGGDTQYFGPGTRLTVL.